This T cell receptor beta chain was identified during a study of blood T cell repertoires in COVID-19. The protocol was immunoSEQ multiplex PCR, while the TCRdb copy is restricted to in-frame clones and leaves out a portion. This sample yields roughly 230,000 clones, of which about 85% are seen a single time; under 12% belongs to the top ten. V lost 6 bases, J lost 4 bases, and 15 bases lay in between. CDR3 size: 14 residues. From germline, CDR1 is LNHDA and CDR2 SQIVND (reference sequence). Followed longitudinally, the Seattle patients had been enrolled during active infection. The clonotype comes from a woman older than 75 with COVID-19, enrolled during active disease. The specimen was peripheral blood. The chain carries TRBV19 and TRBJ1-1; the D gene is possibly TRBD1 (6 bases). The CDR3 sequence: CASSPQGVSTEAFF. The CDR3 nucleotides read TGTGCCAGTAGCCCACAGGGAGTGAGCACTGAAGCTTTCTTT.